The 8 T cell receptor beta chains below all came from one sample that was sequenced in a study of T cell responses to AZD1222 COVID-19 vaccine. Libraries were prepared by immunoSEQ multiplex PCR; TCRdb keeps only in-frame clonotypes and omits some of them. Of 75,000 to 100,000 clones listed, approximately 91% are singletons. The material sequenced was peripheral blood, taken on day 0 of AZD1222 vaccination. These receptors were taken from an adult in good health.

The rearrangement joins TRBV18 to TRBJ2-5; no clear D gene. The CDR3 spans 14 residues. Trimming shortened V by 0 bases and J by 5 bases, and 10 bases separated the two germline ends. Germline V gene lookup returns CDR1 KGHSH and CDR2 LQKENI. The DNA for the CDR3 is TGTGCCAGCTCACCACCGGTCCGTACTGAGACCCAGTACTTC. This gives the protein CASSPPVRTETQYF. Full variable domain (outside the CDR3, taken from reference TRBV18 and TRBJ2-5): NAGVMQNPRHLVRRRGQEARLRCSPMKGHSHVYWYRQLPEEGLKFMVYLQKENIIDESGMPKERFSAEFPKEGPSILRIQQVVRGDSAAYFCASSPPVRTETQYFGPGTRLLVL.

The chain joins TRBV6-5 to TRBJ2-6, with no clear D. CDR1 and CDR2 (germline): MNHEY, SVGAGI. Trimming took off 7 bases at V and 7 bases at J, with 14 bases between the two ends. CDR3 length: 14 residues. CDR3 sequence: CASNRNGFANVLTF. The CDR3 coding sequence is TGTGCCAGCAATCGCAACGGGTTTGCCAACGTCCTGACTTTC.

This rearrangement joins TRBV5-1 to TRBJ1-6; 10 bases match TRBD1. With V trimmed by 0 bases and J by 8 bases, 5 bases remained unmatched. This CDR3 spans 16 amino acids. Germline CDR1 SGHRS, CDR2 YFSETQ. In DNA, the CDR3 is TGCGCCAGCAGCTTGGCTTACGGGACAGGGGATTCACCCCTCCACTTT. Protein product: CASSLAYGTGDSPLHF.

The rearrangement joins TRBV12-3 or TRBV12-4 to TRBJ1-1, with a possible D match to TRBD1 (6 bases). The CDR3 extends over 13 amino acids. V lost 5 bases and J lost 10, with 17 bases in between. The CDR3 spells CASSTPGAWGAFF. In nucleotides, the CDR3 is TGTGCCAGCAGTACCCCAGGGGCCTGGGGAGCTTTCTTT.

This chain uses TRBV4-2 with TRBJ2-7; 7 bases are shared with TRBD1. V lost 3 bases and J lost 4; bases outside the gene matches: 18. The CDR3 length is 18 residues. Germline lookup yields CDR1 LGHNA and CDR2 YNFKEQ. Here the CDR3 DNA reads TGTGCCAGCAGCCAGGGAGCGTCTGGGACAGCAACTTTATACGAGCAGTACTTC. This sequence encodes CASSQGASGTATLYEQYF.

The CDR3 protein is CASSRVPMNTEAFF. The CDR3 coding sequence is TGTGCCAGCAGCAGGGTACCTATGAACACTGAAGCTTTCTTT. The V call is TRBV6-5, the J call TRBJ1-1; D possibly corresponds to TRBD1 (5 bases). The germline CDR1 and CDR2 sequences are MNHEY and SVGAGI. V was clipped by 6 bases and J by 0 bases, with 11 bases between them. CDR3 size: 14 residues.

V is TRBV25-1 and J is TRBJ2-1; no clear D gene. CDR1 is MGHDK, CDR2 SYGVNS, per germline. The ends were cut back, 3 bases at V and 2 bases at J, with 14 bases in the middle. The CDR3 is 16 residues long. The CDR3 sequence: CASSDPSGRTYNEQFF. The CDR3 nucleotides are TGTGCCAGCAGTGATCCTTCTGGACGTACCTACAATGAGCAGTTCTTC.

The chain recombines TRBV10-3 with TRBJ2-1; a weak D match, TRBD2 (5 bases). This CDR3 comprises 13 residues. Per the germline V gene, CDR1 is ENHRY and CDR2 is SYGVKD. Trimming left V 7 bases short and J 2 bases short, with 9 bases between. CDR3 nucleotide sequence: TGTGCCATCAATACCGGGGCCTACAATGAGCAGTTCTTC. This translates into CAINTGAYNEQFF.